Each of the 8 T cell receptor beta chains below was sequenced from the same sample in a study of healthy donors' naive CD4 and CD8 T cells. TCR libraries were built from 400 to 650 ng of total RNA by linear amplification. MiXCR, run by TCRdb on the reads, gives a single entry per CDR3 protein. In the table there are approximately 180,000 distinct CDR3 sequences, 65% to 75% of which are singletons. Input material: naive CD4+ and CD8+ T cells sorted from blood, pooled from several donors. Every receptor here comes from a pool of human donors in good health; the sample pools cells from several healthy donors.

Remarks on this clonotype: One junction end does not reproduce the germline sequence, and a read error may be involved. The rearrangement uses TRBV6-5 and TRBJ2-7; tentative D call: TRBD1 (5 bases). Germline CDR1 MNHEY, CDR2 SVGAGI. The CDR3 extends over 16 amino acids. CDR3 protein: CAISEPWTSSSYEQYF. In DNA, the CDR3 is TGTGCCATCAGTGAACCCTGGACATCGAGCTCCTACGAGCAGTACTTC.

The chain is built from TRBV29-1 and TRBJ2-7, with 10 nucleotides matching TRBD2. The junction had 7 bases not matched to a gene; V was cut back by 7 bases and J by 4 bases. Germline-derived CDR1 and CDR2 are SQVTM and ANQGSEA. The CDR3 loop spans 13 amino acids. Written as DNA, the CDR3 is TGCAGCGGTGTAGCGGGAGGACGGTACGAGCAGTACTTC. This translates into CSGVAGGRYEQYF.

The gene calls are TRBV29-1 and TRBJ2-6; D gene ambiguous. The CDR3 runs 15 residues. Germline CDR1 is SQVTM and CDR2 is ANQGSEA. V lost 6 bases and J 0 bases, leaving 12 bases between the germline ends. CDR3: CSVWTATSGANVLTF. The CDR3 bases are TGCAGCGTGTGGACGGCGACCTCTGGGGCCAACGTCCTGACTTTC.

CDR3 in DNA: TGTGCCAGCAGCTTAGTTCCTGGGACAGGTAGCAATCAGCCCCAGCATTTT. Translation: CASSLVPGTGSNQPQHF. This chain uses TRBV7-8 with TRBJ1-5; 8 bases align to TRBD1. CDR3 size: 17 residues. The germline V gene has CDR1 SGHVS and CDR2 FQNEAQ. J lost 0 bases, V lost 1 base, and 5 bases had no gene match.

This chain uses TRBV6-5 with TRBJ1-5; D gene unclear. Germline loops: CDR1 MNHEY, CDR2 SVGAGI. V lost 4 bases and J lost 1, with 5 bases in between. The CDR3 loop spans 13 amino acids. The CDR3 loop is CASSSISNQPQHF. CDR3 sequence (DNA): TGTGCCAGCAGTTCGATAAGCAATCAGCCCCAGCATTTT.

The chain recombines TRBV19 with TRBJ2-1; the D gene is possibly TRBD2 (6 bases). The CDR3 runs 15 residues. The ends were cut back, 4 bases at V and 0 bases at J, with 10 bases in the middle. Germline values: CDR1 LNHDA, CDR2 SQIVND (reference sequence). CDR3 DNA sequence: TGTGCCAGTAGTAAGGACGGGAGCTCCTACAATGAGCAGTTCTTC. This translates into CASSKDGSSYNEQFF.

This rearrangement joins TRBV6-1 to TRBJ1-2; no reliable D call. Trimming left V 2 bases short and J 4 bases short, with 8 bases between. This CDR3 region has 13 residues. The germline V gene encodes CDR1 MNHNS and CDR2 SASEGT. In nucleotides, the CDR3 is TGTGCCAGCAGTGAAATTATGGGCTATGGCTACACCTTC. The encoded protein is CASSEIMGYGYTF.

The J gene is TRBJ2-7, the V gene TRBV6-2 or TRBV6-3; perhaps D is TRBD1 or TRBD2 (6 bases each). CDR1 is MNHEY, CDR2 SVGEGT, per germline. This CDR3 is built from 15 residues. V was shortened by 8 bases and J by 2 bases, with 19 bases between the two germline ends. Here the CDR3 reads CASFAGGVPTYEQYF. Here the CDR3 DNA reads TGTGCCAGCTTTGCCGGGGGCGTTCCCACCTACGAGCAGTACTTC.